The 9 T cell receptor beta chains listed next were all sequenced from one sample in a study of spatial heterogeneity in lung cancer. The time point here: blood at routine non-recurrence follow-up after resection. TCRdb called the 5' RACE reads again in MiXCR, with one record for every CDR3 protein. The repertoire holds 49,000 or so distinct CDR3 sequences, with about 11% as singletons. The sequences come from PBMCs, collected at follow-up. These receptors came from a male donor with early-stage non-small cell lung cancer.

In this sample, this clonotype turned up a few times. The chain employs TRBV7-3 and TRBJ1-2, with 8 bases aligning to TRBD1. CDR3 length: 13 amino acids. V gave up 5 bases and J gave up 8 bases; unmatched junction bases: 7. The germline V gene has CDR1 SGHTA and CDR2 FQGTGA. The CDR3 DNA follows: TGTGCCAGCAGCCCCGGACAGGGTATGGGCTACACCTTC. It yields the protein CASSPGQGMGYTF.

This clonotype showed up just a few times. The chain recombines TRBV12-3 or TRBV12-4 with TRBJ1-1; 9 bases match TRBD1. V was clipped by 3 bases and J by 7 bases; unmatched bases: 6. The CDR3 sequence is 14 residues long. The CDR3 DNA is TGTGCCAGCAGTTTGGGGGACAGGGCGGGTGAAGCTTTCTTT. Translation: CASSLGDRAGEAFF.

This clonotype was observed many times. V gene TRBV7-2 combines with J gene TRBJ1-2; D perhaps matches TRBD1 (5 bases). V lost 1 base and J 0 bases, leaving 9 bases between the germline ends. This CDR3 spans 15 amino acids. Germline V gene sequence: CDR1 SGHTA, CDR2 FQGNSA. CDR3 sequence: CASSLGREPNYGYTF. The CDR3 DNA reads TGTGCCAGCAGCTTAGGCAGGGAGCCTAACTATGGCTACACCTTC.

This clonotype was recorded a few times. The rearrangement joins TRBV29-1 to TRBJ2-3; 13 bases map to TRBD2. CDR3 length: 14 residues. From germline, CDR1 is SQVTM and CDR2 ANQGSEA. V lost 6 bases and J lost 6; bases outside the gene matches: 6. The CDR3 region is CSVGGLAGADTQYF. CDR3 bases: TGCAGCGTAGGAGGACTAGCGGGGGCGGATACGCAGTATTTT.

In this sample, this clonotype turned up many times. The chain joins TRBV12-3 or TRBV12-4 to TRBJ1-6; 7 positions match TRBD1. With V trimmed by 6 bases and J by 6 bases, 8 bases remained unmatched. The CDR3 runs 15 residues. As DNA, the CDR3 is TGTGCCAGCAGAGACAGGGACGGGGCTAATTCACCCCTCCACTTT. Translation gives CASRDRDGANSPLHF.

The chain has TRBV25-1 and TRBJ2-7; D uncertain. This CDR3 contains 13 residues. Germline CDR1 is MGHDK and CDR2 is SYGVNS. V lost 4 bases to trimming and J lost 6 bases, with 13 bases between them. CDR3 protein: CASSVDSLGEQYF. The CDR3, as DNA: TGTGCCAGCAGTGTCGATTCCCTGGGCGAGCAGTACTTC.

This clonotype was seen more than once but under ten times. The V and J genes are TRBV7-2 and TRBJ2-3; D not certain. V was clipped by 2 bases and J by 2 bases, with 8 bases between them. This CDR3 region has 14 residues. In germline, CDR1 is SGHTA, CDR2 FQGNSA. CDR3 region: CASSLMATTDTQYF. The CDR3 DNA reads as TGTGCCAGCAGCTTAATGGCAACCACAGATACGCAGTATTTT.

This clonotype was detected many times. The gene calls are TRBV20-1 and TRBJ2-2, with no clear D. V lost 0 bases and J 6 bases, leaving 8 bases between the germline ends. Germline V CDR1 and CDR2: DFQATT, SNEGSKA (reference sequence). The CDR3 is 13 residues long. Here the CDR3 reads CSARDSTAGELFF. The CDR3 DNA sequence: TGCAGTGCTAGAGATAGCACAGCCGGGGAGCTGTTTTTT.

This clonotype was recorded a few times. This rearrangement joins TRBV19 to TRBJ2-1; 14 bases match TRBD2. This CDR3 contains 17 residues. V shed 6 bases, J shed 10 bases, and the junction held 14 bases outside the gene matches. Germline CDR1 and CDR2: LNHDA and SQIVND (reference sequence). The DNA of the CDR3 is TGTGCCAGTAGATTATCCCCCGGGACTAGCGGGAGAGGGGAGCAGTTCTTC. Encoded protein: CASRLSPGTSGRGEQFF.